A selection of T cell receptor beta chains follows, all from one sample in a study of T cell responses to AZD1222 COVID-19 vaccine. Generated by immunoSEQ multiplex PCR, the TCRdb table keeps only in-frame clones and is missing some. This table holds some 200,000 clones, more than 85% found once. The material sequenced was peripheral blood, taken 28 days after the second AZD1222 dose. The receptors were gathered from an adult who received the AZD1222 COVID-19 vaccine. CDR3s include the opening cysteine and the closing phenylalanine or tryptophan. The D gene is left open where the match is weak.

CDR3nt	CDR3aa	v_gene	j_gene	d_gene
TGTGCCAGCAGCTTGGGCGGAGGTGGGGCCAACGTCCTGACTTTC	CASSLGGGGANVLTF	TRBV5-4	TRBJ2-6	NA
TGTGCCAGCAGCTTCGGTGCAGGGGTAAATCAGCCCCAGCATTTT	CASSFGAGVNQPQHF	TRBV7-2	TRBJ1-5	NA
TGTGCCAGCAGCTTCTACCCGGACCGATACACTGAAGCTTTCTTT	CASSFYPDRYTEAFF	TRBV11-2	TRBJ1-1	NA
TGTGCCAGCAGGACTAGCGGGAGCGCCTACGAGCAGTACTTC	CASRTSGSAYEQYF	TRBV4-2	TRBJ2-7	TRBD2
TGTGCCAGCAGCATCGACAGGAACAATGAGCAGTTCTTC	CASSIDRNNEQFF	TRBV27	TRBJ2-1	NA
TGTGCCAGCAGCTTAACGTTAAGCTCTGGGGCCAACGTCCTGACTTTC	CASSLTLSSGANVLTF	TRBV7-3	TRBJ2-6	NA
TGTGCCAGCAGCTTTCGGGGCCCGTCAAGCTCTGGGGCCAACGTCCTGACTTTC	CASSFRGPSSSGANVLTF	TRBV7-3	TRBJ2-6	NA
TGTGCCTGTGAGCCGAACACTGAAGCTTTCTTT	CACEPNTEAFF	TRBV30	TRBJ1-1	NA
TGCAGCGTTGAAGCGGGGGAGGGGACAGATTTCTACGAGCAGTACTTC	CSVEAGEGTDFYEQYF	TRBV29-1	TRBJ2-7	NA
TGTGCCAGCAGTTTTAGGAGGGATCAGCCCCAGCATTTT	CASSFRRDQPQHF	TRBV12-3/TRBV12-4	TRBJ1-5	NA